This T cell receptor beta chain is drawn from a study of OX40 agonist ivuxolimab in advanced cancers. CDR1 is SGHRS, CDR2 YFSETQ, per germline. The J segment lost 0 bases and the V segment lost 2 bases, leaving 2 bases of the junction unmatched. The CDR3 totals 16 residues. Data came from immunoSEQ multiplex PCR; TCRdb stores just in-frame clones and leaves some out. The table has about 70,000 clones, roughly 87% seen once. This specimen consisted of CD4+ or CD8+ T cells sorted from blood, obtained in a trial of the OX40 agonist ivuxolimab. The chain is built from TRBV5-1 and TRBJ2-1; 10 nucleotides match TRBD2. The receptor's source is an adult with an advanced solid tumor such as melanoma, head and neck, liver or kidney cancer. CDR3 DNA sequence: TGCGCCAGCAGCTTCTCTAGCGGGAGCTCCTACAATGAGCAGTTCTTC. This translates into CASSFSSGSSYNEQFF.